This record covers a single T cell receptor (beta chain). The specificity of this receptor is unknown. No base quality information exists; no much larger clone differs at one position. The trial excluded patients who had a history of autoimmune disease or were on systemic immunosuppression. Peripheral blood for TCR sequencing was drawn from every dose cohort at baseline, at cycle 4 day 1 and at cycle 7 day 1. The samples were drawn from a first-in-human, open-label, multicenter phase I dose-escalation trial of ivuxolimab. Adults with locally advanced or metastatic melanoma, renal cell, hepatocellular, or head and neck squamous cell carcinoma were enrolled in the trial. Before TCR sequencing, CD4+ T cells and CD8+ T cells were sorted from peripheral blood as separate populations. The germline V gene encodes CDR1 SGHAT and CDR2 FQNNGV. From its cysteine to its phenylalanine, the CDR3 spans 15 amino acids. The DNA shown is the 45-base CDR3, in frame from base 1. Trimming takes 5 bases off V and 2 bases off J; junction bases not matched to a gene: 6.

The data were obtained in a study of OX40 agonist ivuxolimab in advanced cancers. Turning to the overall study: Ivuxolimab was a fully human IgG2 agonistic monoclonal antibody targeting the costimulatory receptor OX40 (CD134). Intravenous ivuxolimab was administered to patients every 2 weeks at six dose levels: 0.01, 0.1, 0.3, 1.5, 3 and 10 mg/kg. Among the roughly 52 dose-escalation patients, around 20 had hepatocellular carcinoma, roughly 15 melanoma, 9 renal cell carcinoma and 9 head and neck cancer. In the dose-escalation cohort, around four fifths of patients were male, and the mean age was 60 years with a range of about 20 to 90. Patients were allowed to have had prior anti-PD-1, anti-PD-L1 or anti-CTLA-4 therapy, and 40% of the dose-escalation patients had previously received checkpoint inhibitors. Partial responses occurred in three dose-escalation patients, of whom one had hepatocellular carcinoma and two had cutaneous melanoma. The purpose of peripheral TCRbeta sequencing was to test whether ivuxolimab changed TCR sequence diversity and led to clonal T-cell expansion. The paper describes the monotherapy dose-escalation part (N ≈ 52 patients) of the phase I trial of ivuxolimab.

What the work shows at the level of the full study, not this receptor alone: The antigen specificity of the clonally expanded peripheral T cells was not determined. In partial responders in the 0.1-3.0 mg/kg groups, normalized peripheral clonal expansion was found to be among the lowest, especially among CD8+ T cells. Clonal expansion of both CD4+ and CD8+ blood T cells was observed from baseline to week 6 at doses 0.1 to 3.0 mg/kg. Low levels of normalized T-cell clonal expansion were also seen in some nonresponding patients. On average, CD8+ T cells showed more expanded clones than CD4+ T cells after ivuxolimab.

Genomic DNA was extracted from sorted cells for sequencing of the TCRbeta CDR3 region. TCRbeta CDR3 regions were sequenced using the immunoSEQ Assay. The table was pulled from immuneACCESS by TCRdb, which kept in-frame rearrangements only. Such tables lose some clones; where checked, under half of the loss comes from unresolved V genes, and the rest has no known cause. The sample data list tens of thousands of clones, and around 87% of these were observed just once. Jointly, the top ten make up 20% to 30% of the sample. In this chain, TRBV11-2 is recombined with TRBJ1-2; 9 bases in the junction line up with TRBD1. This clonotype was obtained from an adult with an advanced solid tumor such as melanoma, head and neck, liver or kidney cancer. The sequences come from CD4+ or CD8+ T cells sorted from blood, collected in a trial of the OX40 agonist ivuxolimab. The sequenced DNA: TGTGCCAGCAGCGCCAACAGGGGGCGAAACTATGGCTACACCTTC. The resulting protein is CASSANRGRNYGYTF.